This entry is about one TCR beta chain. The germline V gene encodes CDR1 MDHEN and CDR2 SYDVKM. This CDR3 region has 13 residues. Trimming took off 6 bases at V and 9 bases at J, with 15 bases between the two ends. This entry belongs to a study of Graves' ophthalmopathy and Graves' hyperthyroidism. From RNA, the CDR3 regions of TCR beta chains were amplified and sequenced. An opening RT-PCR round employed HTBI primers and preceded a second-round multiplex PCR. A single record per CDR3 protein comes from TCRdb applying MiXCR to the multiplex PCR reads. The table records about 1.2 million distinct CDR3 sequences, about 38% of them present only once.

The chain joins TRBV28 to TRBJ1-5; no clear D. This TCR derives from an adult man with Graves' hyperthyroidism. Sequencing was done on a sample of peripheral blood or thyroid tissue (not recorded which). CDR3 protein: CASSHGPSGPQHF. The CDR3 nucleotides are TGTGCCAGCAGCCACGGCCCGAGCGGGCCCCAGCATTTT.